The 14 T cell receptor beta chains below were found in one sample sequenced in a study of blood T cell repertoires in COVID-19. Clones were sequenced by immunoSEQ multiplex PCR, and TCRdb holds only the in-frame ones, with some missing. The sample shows a few hundred thousand clones, roughly 80% of them seen only once. What was sequenced was peripheral blood. The receptors shown here come from a woman older than 75 with COVID-19, enrolled during active disease.

The V and J genes are TRBV10-3 and TRBJ2-1; 13 bases fit TRBD2. The V segment lost 11 bases and the J segment 6 bases; nucleotides outside the gene matches: 7. Germline CDR1 is ENHRY and CDR2 is SYGVKD. CDR3 length: 14 amino acids. CDR3 amino acids: CASQTSGGGNEQFF. The DNA for the CDR3 is TGTGCCTCCCAAACTAGCGGGGGGGGCAATGAGCAGTTCTTC.

This chain connects TRBV6-5 to TRBJ1-2; D remains unclear. CDR1 is MNHEY and CDR2 is SVGAGI in the germline V gene. Trimming removed 4 bases from V and 8 bases from J, with 23 bases in between. This CDR3 region has 16 residues. The CDR3 sequence is CASSSPSIQPFKGYTF. The CDR3 bases are TGTGCCAGCAGTTCCCCAAGTATACAACCGTTTAAGGGCTACACCTTC.

This rearrangement joins TRBV7-9 to TRBJ1-2; D might be TRBD1 (6 bases). The CDR3 contains 14 residues. The V gene lost 5 bases and the J gene lost 4 bases, with 14 bases spanning the gap. CDR1 is SEHNR, CDR2 FQNEAQ, per germline (reference sequence). CDR3 nucleotide sequence: TGTGCCAGCAGCCAGGGGCAGGCACTCTATGGCTACACCTTC. Translating it yields CASSQGQALYGYTF.

This sequence joins TRBV6-5 and TRBJ1-5; D not certain. The CDR3 runs to 13 residues. Germline CDR1 MNHEY, CDR2 SVGAGI. Between the trimmed V and J ends, which lost 0 bases and 11 bases, there was a span of 11 bases. CDR3 nucleotides: TGTGCCAGCAGTTACTCCCTTGGTGCGTCCCAGCATTTT. Encoded protein: CASSYSLGASQHF.

The genes are TRBV20-1 and TRBJ2-2; a weak D match, TRBD1 (6 bases). The CDR3 runs 15 residues. Between the trimmed V and J ends, which lost 6 bases and 5 bases, there was a span of 19 bases. Germline loops: CDR1 DFQATT, CDR2 SNEGSKA (reference sequence). The CDR3, as DNA: TGCAGTGCCAGTCAACAGGGTATTAGTACCGGGGAGCTGTTTTTT. Translated: CSASQQGISTGELFF.

The CDR3 spells CATRGQGPYNEQFF. The DNA for the CDR3 is TGTGCCACCCGGGGACAGGGGCCCTACAATGAGCAGTTCTTC. This chain joins TRBV24-1 and TRBJ2-1, with 10 bases that match TRBD1. V shed 9 bases and J 2 bases; nucleotides not matched to a gene: 3. The germline gives CDR1 KGHDR, CDR2 SFDVKD. The CDR3 is made up of 14 amino acids.

The chain recombines TRBV28 with TRBJ1-6; D uncertain. CDR1 is MDHEN and CDR2 is SYDVKM in the germline V gene. The V gene lost 5 bases and the J gene lost 6 bases, with 5 bases spanning the gap. The CDR3 extends over 12 amino acids. The CDR3 loop reads CASSLSNSPLHF. CDR3 nucleotide sequence: TGTGCCAGCAGTCTCTCTAATTCACCCCTCCACTTT.

The chain couples TRBV28 to TRBJ1-5; D is possibly TRBD1 (6 bases). Trimming left V 6 bases short and J 1 base short, with 10 bases between. Germline CDR1 MDHEN, CDR2 SYDVKM. This CDR3 is built from 14 residues. DNA of the CDR3: TGTGCCAGCAGGCAGGACAGCAGCAATCAGCCCCAGCATTTT. It is translated as CASRQDSSNQPQHF.

This clone was picked up a small number of times. The genes are TRBV6-1 and TRBJ1-6; D is uncertain. The V gene lost 2 bases and the J gene lost 7 bases, with 12 bases spanning the gap. CDR3 length: 15 residues. Germline assignment: CDR1 MNHNS and CDR2 SASEGT. The CDR3 is CASSEYGVGNSPLHF. In nucleotides, the CDR3 is TGTGCCAGCAGTGAATACGGGGTCGGAAATTCACCCCTCCACTTT.

The CDR3 coding sequence is TGCGCCAGCAGCTTACGCGTGCAGGCGAACACTGAAGCTTTCTTT. It is translated as CASSLRVQANTEAFF. The rearrangement joins TRBV5-1 to TRBJ1-1, with D unclear. Trimming removed 2 bases at V and 1 base at J, with 12 bases between. The germline CDR1 and CDR2 sequences are SGHRS and YFSETQ. This CDR3 has 15 residues.

CDR3 amino acids: CASSYSREATQYF. CDR3 bases: TGTGCCAGCAGTTACTCCAGGGAAGCTACGCAGTATTTT. The chain has TRBV6-6 and TRBJ2-3, with a possible D match to TRBD1 (5 bases). Trimming took off 0 bases at V and 8 bases at J, with 9 bases between the two ends. Germline lookup yields CDR1 MNHNY and CDR2 SVGAGI (reference sequence). This CDR3 has 13 amino acids.

The chain has TRBV6-1 and TRBJ2-1, with a tentative D call TRBD1 (6 bases). Per the germline V gene, CDR1 is MNHNS and CDR2 is SASEGT. Trimming removed 8 bases at V and 6 bases at J, with 20 bases between. CDR3 length: 15 residues. The CDR3 sequence is CASWDILFNTNEQFF. The CDR3, as DNA: TGTGCCAGCTGGGACATTCTTTTTAATACCAATGAGCAGTTCTTC.

V gene TRBV19 combines with J gene TRBJ1-4, with TRBD1 matching over 7 bases. This CDR3 region has 15 residues. CDR1 and CDR2 from the germline V gene are LNHDA and SQIVND (reference sequence). V was clipped by 4 bases and J by 0 bases; unmatched bases: 2. The CDR3 DNA is TGTGCCAGTAGTAAGGGGGCGACAACTAATGAAAAACTGTTTTTT. This codes for CASSKGATTNEKLFF.

The chain recombines TRBV29-1 with TRBJ1-1, with TRBD1 matching 9 bases. Germline CDR1 is SQVTM and CDR2 is ANQGSEA. V lost 3 bases, J lost 4 bases, and 9 bases stayed unmatched. The CDR3 consists of 15 residues. CDR3: CSVDRIGTGSTEAFF. DNA of the CDR3: TGCAGCGTTGATCGTATAGGGACAGGGTCCACTGAAGCTTTCTTT.